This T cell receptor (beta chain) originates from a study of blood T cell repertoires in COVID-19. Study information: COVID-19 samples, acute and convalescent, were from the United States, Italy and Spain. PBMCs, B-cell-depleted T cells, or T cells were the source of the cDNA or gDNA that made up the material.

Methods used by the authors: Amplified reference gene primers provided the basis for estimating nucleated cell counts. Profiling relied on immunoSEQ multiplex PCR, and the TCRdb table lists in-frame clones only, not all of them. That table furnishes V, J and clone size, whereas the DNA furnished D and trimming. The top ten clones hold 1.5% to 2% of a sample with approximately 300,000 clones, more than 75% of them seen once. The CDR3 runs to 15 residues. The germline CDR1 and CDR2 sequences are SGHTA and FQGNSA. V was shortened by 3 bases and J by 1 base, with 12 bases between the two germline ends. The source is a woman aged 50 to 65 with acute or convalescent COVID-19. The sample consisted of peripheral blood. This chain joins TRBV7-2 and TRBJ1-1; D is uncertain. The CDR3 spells CASSFYYTENTEAFF. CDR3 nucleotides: TGTGCCAGCAGCTTCTACTACACGGAGAACACTGAAGCTTTCTTT.